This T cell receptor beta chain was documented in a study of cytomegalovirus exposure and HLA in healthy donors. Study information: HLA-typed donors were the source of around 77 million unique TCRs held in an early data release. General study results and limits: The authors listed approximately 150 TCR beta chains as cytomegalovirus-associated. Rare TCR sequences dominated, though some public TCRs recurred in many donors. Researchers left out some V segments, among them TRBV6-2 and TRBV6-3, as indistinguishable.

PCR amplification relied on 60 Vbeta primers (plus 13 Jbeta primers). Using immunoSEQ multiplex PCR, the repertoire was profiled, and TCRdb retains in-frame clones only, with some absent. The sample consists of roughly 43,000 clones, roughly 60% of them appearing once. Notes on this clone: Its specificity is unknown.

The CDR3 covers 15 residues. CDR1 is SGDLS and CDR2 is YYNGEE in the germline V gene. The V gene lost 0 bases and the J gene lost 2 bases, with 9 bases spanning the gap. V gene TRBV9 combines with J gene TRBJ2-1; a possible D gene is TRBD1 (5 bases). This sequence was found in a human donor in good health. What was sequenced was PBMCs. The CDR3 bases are TGTGCCAGCAGCGTAGCCACCAGGGCCTACAATGAGCAGTTCTTC. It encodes CASSVATRAYNEQFF.